This TCR beta chain was observed in a study of OX40 agonist ivuxolimab in advanced cancers. Germline V gene data show CDR1 as SNHLY and CDR2 as FYNNEI. This CDR3 has 15 residues. The V and J ends lost 6 bases and 1 base, in that order; junction bases with no gene match: 7. In its sample, this clone was seen once. Clones were sequenced by immunoSEQ multiplex PCR, and TCRdb holds only the in-frame ones, with some missing. The sample lists about 45,000 clones, 75% to 90% occurring once. The material sequenced was CD4+ or CD8+ T cells sorted from blood, taken in a trial of the OX40 agonist ivuxolimab. This clonotype was obtained from an adult with an advanced solid tumor such as melanoma, head and neck, liver or kidney cancer. The rearrangement joins TRBV2 to TRBJ2-7; 9 bases map to TRBD1. This chain's CDR3 is CASSEGQGESYEQYF. CDR3 nucleotide sequence: TGTGCCAGCAGCGAGGGACAGGGAGAGTCCTACGAGCAGTACTTC.